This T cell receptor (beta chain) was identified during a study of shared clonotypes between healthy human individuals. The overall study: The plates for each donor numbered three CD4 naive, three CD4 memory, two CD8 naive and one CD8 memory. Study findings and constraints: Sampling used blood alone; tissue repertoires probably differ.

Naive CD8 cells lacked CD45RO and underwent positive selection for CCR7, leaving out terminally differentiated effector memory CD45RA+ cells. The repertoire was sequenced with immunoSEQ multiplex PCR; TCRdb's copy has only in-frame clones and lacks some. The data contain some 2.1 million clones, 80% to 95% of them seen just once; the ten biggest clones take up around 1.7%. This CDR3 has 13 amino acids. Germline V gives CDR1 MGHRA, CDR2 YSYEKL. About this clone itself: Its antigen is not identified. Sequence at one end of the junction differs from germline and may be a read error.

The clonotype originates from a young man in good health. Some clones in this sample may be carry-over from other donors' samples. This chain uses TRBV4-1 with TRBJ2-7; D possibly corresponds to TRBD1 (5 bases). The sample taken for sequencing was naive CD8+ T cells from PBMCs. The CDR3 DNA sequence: TGCGCCAGCAGCCAAGATCATCGGACACCCGTGGACTTC. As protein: CASSQDHRTPVDF.